This T cell receptor beta chain was documented in a study of T-cell memory formation after mild COVID-19. Study-level findings and limits: Clones which contracted sat mainly in CM and EM if CD4+, and in EMRA if CD8+. From day 15 to 85, contracting clones were balanced between CD4 and CD8, whereas later expanders leaned toward CD4+. Pre-infection memory carried some responding clones, suggesting that cross-reactive memory joined.

This clonotype was detected ten times or more. The antigen remains unidentified. Researchers used 5'RACE with constant-segment primers to make TCR alpha and TCR beta cDNA libraries that carry sample barcodes and UMIs. Via MiXCR, TCRdb re-called the 5' RACE reads, giving one row per CDR3 protein. The data show about 260,000 distinct CDR3 sequences, under 20% seen once. Trimming removed 0 bases at V and 4 bases at J, with 1 base between. The CDR3 has 11 amino acids. Germline values: CDR1 DFQATT, CDR2 SNEGSKA (reference sequence). The chain combines TRBV20-1 with TRBJ2-1; no firm D call. The material sequenced was PBMCs or a T cell subset sorted from them (not recorded which). The receptor's source is a man aged 18 to 30 who had mild COVID-19 (a few samples of this study predate the infection). Cell type and time point are not known. CDR3 nucleotide sequence: TGCAGTGCTAGAGAATACAATGAGCAGTTCTTC. It codes for CSAREYNEQFF.